This T cell receptor beta chain was obtained from a study of cytomegalovirus exposure and HLA in healthy donors. The study's findings and limits: Reportedly, diagnosis of cytomegalovirus status by the classifier showed high specificity and sensitivity. Beyond CMV serostatus, there was no information to go on about immune exposure.

The PCR ran on 60 Vbeta and 13 Jbeta primers. Here immunoSEQ multiplex PCR was the method, and the copy in TCRdb shows in-frame clones only, minus some. The repertoire includes roughly 130,000 clones, about 80% of them detected once, and 2.5% to 3% sits in the top ten. Healthy donors of bone marrow made up the group. On this clone: Its target is not known.

Germline loops: CDR1 GTSNPN, CDR2 SVGIG (reference sequence). Trimming left V 5 bases short and J 0 bases short, with 7 bases between. The CDR3 runs 12 residues. The chain combines TRBV30 with TRBJ1-2, with D possibly matching TRBD1 (5 bases). The sequence derives from a boy between 2 and 10 years old in good health and CMV-seronegative. The sequenced material came from PBMCs. The CDR3 nucleotides are TGTGCCTGGCAGGGAACTAACTATGGCTACACCTTC. Amino acid sequence: CAWQGTNYGYTF.